Listed below are T cell receptor beta chains from one sample, sequenced in a study of blood T cells in healthy people across ages. MiXCR was run by TCRdb on the 5' RACE reads, yielding one entry per CDR3 protein. Of approximately 690,000 distinct CDR3 sequences listed, roughly 50% were seen once; the top ten hold roughly 34%. The sequencing sample was made of blood. The receptors come from a man between 60 and 75 years old in good health. Each CDR3 is given with its conserved first and last residue. D genes are given only for firm matches. Clone size is not always given. Where it is, it says once, few, many or a class for expanded clones.

size	V	J	D	CDR3	DNA
NA	TRBV5-1	TRBJ1-6	TRBD1	CASSDVQGAPLHF	TGCGCCAGCAGCGACGTACAGGGGGCACCCCTCCACTTT
NA	TRBV11-2	TRBJ1-2	NA	CASSLAPGSNYGYTF	TGTGCCAGCAGCTTAGCCCCAGGTTCTAACTATGGCTACACCTTC
NA	TRBV5-1	TRBJ2-7	NA	CASSYQGEYEQYF	TGCGCCAGCAGCTACCAGGGCGAATACGAGCAGTACTTC
NA	TRBV10-3	TRBJ2-7	NA	CAISGGHEQYF	TGTGCCATCAGTGGGGGGCACGAGCAGTACTTC
NA	TRBV3-1	TRBJ2-7	NA	CASSQTRDTYEQYF	TGTGCCAGCAGCCAAACCCGGGACACCTACGAGCAGTACTTC
many	TRBV2	TRBJ2-7	NA	CASTEPVGHYEQYF	TGTGCCAGCACCGAGCCCGTAGGGCACTACGAGCAGTACTTC
NA	TRBV28	TRBJ1-2	NA	CASSTLYGYTF	TGTGCCAGCAGCACGCTATATGGCTACACCTTC
few	TRBV7-9	TRBJ1-1	TRBD1	CASSGRDRVGGTEAFF	TGTGCCAGCAGCGGCCGGGACAGGGTTGGAGGGACTGAAGCTTTCTTT
few	TRBV3-1	TRBJ1-1	NA	CASSRKGGTEAFF	TGTGCCAGCAGCCGGAAAGGAGGCACTGAAGCTTTCTTT
many	TRBV20-1	TRBJ1-2	TRBD1	CSARDRVYGYTF	TGCAGTGCTCGAGACAGGGTCTATGGCTACACCTTC
once	TRBV7-2	TRBJ1-2	NA	CASTQDTGWGNYGYTF	TGTGCCAGCACCCAAGACACGGGGTGGGGTAACTATGGCTACACCTTC
NA	TRBV24-1	TRBJ2-4	NA	CATSDQRRDDSCGQNIRYF	TGTGCCACCAGTGATCAACGCCGGGACGATTCTTGTGGGCAAAACATTCGGTACTTC
few	TRBV29-1	TRBJ2-7	NA	CSVKNSPTYKQYF	TGCAGCGTAAAGAACAGCCCAACCTACAAGCAGTACTTC
NA	TRBV2	TRBJ2-7	TRBD2	CASSEIAGSSCEQYF	TGTGCCAGCAGTGAAATAGCGGGTTCCTCCTGCGAGCAGTACTTC
NA	TRBV3-1	TRBJ1-2	TRBD1	CASSRGTGASPQYGYTF	TGTGCCAGCAGCCGCGGGACAGGGGCATCTCCGCAGTATGGCTACACCTTC
NA	TRBV10-1	TRBJ2-6	NA	CASSRQVDSGANVLTF	TGCGCCAGCAGTCGACAGGTCGACTCTGGGGCCAACGTCCTGACTTTC
NA	TRBV7-2	TRBJ1-1	NA	CASSVDQARAGAFF	TGTGCCAGCAGCGTTGACCAGGCGCGCGCTGGGGCTTTCTTT
many	TRBV27	TRBJ2-7	NA	CASSEGYEQYF	TGTGCCAGCAGCGAGGGTTACGAGCAGTACTTC
once	TRBV7-8	TRBJ2-1	TRBD1	CASSLNGVGTGVVKQFF	TGTGCCAGCAGCTTAAACGGGGTCGGGACAGGGGTCGTAAAGCAGTTCTTC
many	TRBV20-1	TRBJ2-3	NA	CSAHSGSTDTQYF	TGCAGTGCTCATAGCGGTAGCACAGATACGCAGTATTTT
NA	TRBV20-1	TRBJ2-7	TRBD2	CSASIPAGGYEQYF	TGCAGTGCTAGCATCCCAGCGGGGGGCTACGAGCAGTACTTC
once	TRBV7-2	TRBJ1-2	TRBD1	CASSCWDRGDGYTF	TGTGCCAGCAGCTGCTGGGACAGGGGTGATGGCTACACCTTC
NA	TRBV3-1	TRBJ2-6	NA	CASDTSSGANVPTF	TGTGCCAGCGACACCTCCTCTGGGGCCAACGTCCCGACTTTC
few	TRBV9	TRBJ1-1	NA	CASSVSGTGNTEAFF	TGTGCCAGCAGCGTATCCGGGACGGGGAACACTGAAGCTTTCTTT
NA	TRBV3-1	TRBJ2-1	NA	CASSQRGVYEQFF	TGTGCCAGCAGCCAAAGGGGGGTGTATGAGCAGTTCTTC
NA	TRBV6-4	TRBJ2-1	NA	CASSEAGPNEQFF	TGTGCCAGCAGTGAGGCCGGGCCCAATGAGCAGTTCTTC
NA	TRBV6-5	TRBJ2-7	NA	CASSYSRAGNGLYEQYF	TGTGCCAGCAGTTACTCCCGGGCAGGGAATGGTCTTTACGAGCAGTACTTC
NA	TRBV28	TRBJ2-7	NA	CASSPRGTGSYEQYF	TGTGCCAGCAGTCCCCGGGGAACAGGGTCCTACGAGCAGTACTTC
NA	TRBV12-3/TRBV12-4	TRBJ1-2	NA	CASSLALGRVYGYTF	TGTGCCAGCAGTTTAGCGTTAGGCCGGGTCTATGGCTACACCTTC
NA	TRBV12-3/TRBV12-4	TRBJ1-1	NA	CASSFRAEYTEAFF	TGTGCCAGCAGTTTTAGGGCAGAATACACTGAAGCTTTCTTT
NA	TRBV10-3	TRBJ2-3	NA	CAISDSTRETDTQYF	TGTGCCATCAGTGACTCCACCAGGGAAACAGATACGCAGTATTTT
NA	TRBV29-1	TRBJ2-7	TRBD1	CSVGGTGPYEQYF	TGCAGCGTTGGGGGGACAGGGCCCTACGAGCAGTACTTC
few	TRBV5-1	TRBJ2-2	NA	CASSPDRNIPGELFF	TGCGCCAGTAGCCCGGACAGAAATATCCCCGGGGAGCTGTTTTTT
NA	TRBV7-2	TRBJ1-2	NA	CASSLGFWGGGPDDLGYTF	TGTGCCAGCAGCTTAGGGTTTTGGGGAGGGGGGCCTGATGATCTTGGCTACACCTTC
NA	TRBV20-1	TRBJ1-2	NA	CSARGGTANYGYTF	TGCAGTGCTAGGGGGGGGACTGCTAACTATGGCTACACCTTC
NA	TRBV15	TRBJ2-7	NA	CATSRQGYEQYF	TGTGCCACCAGCAGACAGGGTTACGAGCAGTACTTC
NA	TRBV28	TRBJ2-7	TRBD1	CASSPGQGPPQYF	TGTGCCAGCAGCCCGGGACAGGGACCCCCGCAGTACTTC
NA	TRBV18	TRBJ1-1	NA	CASSPLSGTVNTEAFF	TGTGCCAGCTCACCACTATCCGGGACCGTGAACACTGAAGCTTTCTTT
NA	TRBV7-2	TRBJ2-1	TRBD2	CASSRGGGAWGNEQFF	TGTGCCAGCAGCCGTGGCGGGGGGGCCTGGGGCAATGAGCAGTTCTTC
NA	TRBV3-1	TRBJ2-1	NA	CASSPRGRGHEQFF	TGTGCCAGCAGCCCTCGCGGGCGGGGTCATGAGCAGTTCTTC
NA	TRBV5-1	TRBJ1-1	NA	CASSLAAQREAFF	TGCGCCAGCAGCTTGGCCGCACAGCGTGAAGCTTTCTTT
NA	TRBV25-1	TRBJ2-1	TRBD2	CASSDWTGGGAANEQFF	TGTGCCAGTAGTGACTGGACTGGCGGGGGGGCCGCAAATGAGCAGTTCTTC
NA	TRBV4-1	TRBJ1-2	NA	CASRRNREEKSNYGYTF	TGCGCCAGCAGGAGGAACAGGGAAGAGAAGTCTAACTATGGCTACACCTTC
NA	TRBV27	TRBJ1-4	NA	CASSLGNGAKLFF	TGTGCCAGCAGTTTAGGAAACGGAGCAAAACTGTTTTTT
NA	TRBV5-1	TRBJ1-6	NA	CASSFTGARSSSPLHF	TGCGCCAGCAGCTTCACCGGGGCCCGAAGTAGTTCACCCCTCCACTTT
NA	TRBV4-1	TRBJ1-4	NA	CASSQVGTLATNEKLFF	TGCGCCAGCAGCCAAGTAGGGACTCTCGCAACTAATGAAAAACTGTTTTTT
NA	TRBV20-1	TRBJ2-3	NA	CSASGSASSTDTQYF	TGCAGTGCTAGCGGGAGTGCGTCTAGCACAGATACGCAGTATTTT
few	TRBV29-1	TRBJ1-2	NA	CSGRTNYGYTF	TGCAGCGGCAGGACTAACTATGGCTACACCTTC
NA	TRBV2	TRBJ2-5	NA	CASSEGRGTQETQYF	TGTGCCAGCAGTGAGGGCCGGGGCACACAAGAGACCCAGTACTTC
few	TRBV6-5	TRBJ1-4	TRBD1	CASSYLPGTELFF	TGTGCCAGCAGTTATCTCCCAGGGACAGAACTGTTTTTT
NA	TRBV12-3/TRBV12-4	TRBJ1-1	NA	CASRLLGGANDEAFF	TGTGCCAGCAGATTACTAGGGGGGGCTAATGATGAAGCTTTCTTT
few	TRBV5-1	TRBJ2-5	TRBD2	CASSPRGRGYQYF	TGCGCCAGCAGCCCGCGAGGGCGGGGGTATCAGTACTTC
few	TRBV7-2	TRBJ2-5	TRBD1	CASSLADRGQGQYF	TGTGCCAGCAGCCTAGCCGACAGGGGGCAGGGGCAGTACTTC
NA	TRBV5-4	TRBJ2-3	NA	CASSRAGQRVVDTQYF	TGTGCCAGCAGCCGGGCGGGGCAGCGGGTAGTAGATACGCAGTATTTT
NA	TRBV10-3	TRBJ1-4	TRBD1	CAISDRGREKLFF	TGTGCCATCAGTGACAGGGGGCGCGAAAAACTGTTTTTT
few	TRBV29-1	TRBJ2-3	NA	CSVEESGADTQYF	TGCAGCGTTGAAGAATCCGGGGCAGATACGCAGTATTTT
NA	TRBV7-9	TRBJ2-1	TRBD2	CASSPTLGGNEQFF	TGTGCCAGCAGCCCAACCTTGGGGGGGAATGAGCAGTTCTTC
NA	TRBV5-1	TRBJ1-6	TRBD1	CASSWTGENSPLHF	TGCGCCAGCAGCTGGACAGGGGAGAATTCACCCCTCCACTTT
NA	TRBV20-1	TRBJ1-5	NA	CSARVSGGQPQHF	TGCAGTGCTAGAGTCAGTGGGGGTCAGCCCCAGCATTTT